This TCR beta chain appears in the sequencing data of a study of beta chain features in type 1 diabetes. Study background: Sorted cells, more than 95,000,000 in number, were examined across all samples. General study points: TCRB CDR3 length was moderately but significantly reduced in all four CD4+ subsets of Type 1 diabetes patients. High-TCR-expressing cells could be over-represented by cDNA sequencing.

This clone was observed a handful of times. Its specificity is not known. The same CDR3 also results from other DNA sequences found in this sample. One heparinised draw, averaging around 120 mL, was taken per donor. What was sequenced were expressed TCRB transcripts, since all of the isolated RNA had been reverse transcribed. Several million reads on average were seen across naive, central memory and regulatory T cell samples. Profiled with immunoSEQ multiplex PCR; TCRdb holds only in-frame clones, not every one. The sample contains under 850,000 clones, roughly an eighth of which appear only once. This sequence was found in a man aged 18 to 35 with type 1 diabetes. The sample consisted of naive CD4+ T cells from blood.

The CDR3 sequence is CASSEWASGAYEQYF. CDR3 nucleotide sequence: TGTGCCAGCAGTGAATGGGCTAGCGGGGCTTACGAGCAGTACTTC. The chain employs TRBV25-1 and TRBJ2-7; 9 nucleotides align to TRBD2. The CDR3 consists of 15 residues. Germline assignment: CDR1 MGHDK and CDR2 SYGVNS. Unmatched junction bases numbered 5, after V lost 1 base and J lost 4 bases.